The 7 T cell receptor beta chains below come from one sample, sequenced in a study of PD-1 blockade in classical Hodgkin lymphoma. Produced via immunoSEQ multiplex PCR; TCRdb's table is partial and in-frame only. The sample consists of about 20,000 clones, approximately 92% of them appearing once. The time point: newly diagnosed, previously untreated cHL patient sample. The sample consisted of peripheral blood mononuclear cells (PBMCs). The origin of the receptors is a human donor with classical Hodgkin lymphoma.

This sequence joins TRBV29-1 and TRBJ2-2; D ambiguous. V shed 4 bases and J shed 1 base, with 4 bases lying between them. The germline V gene encodes CDR1 SQVTM and CDR2 ANQGSEA. The CDR3 is 12 amino acids. CDR3 DNA sequence: TGCAGCGTTGGGGGGAACACCGGGGAGCTGTTTTTT. It is translated as CSVGGNTGELFF.

This clone was seen more than once but under ten times. CDR3 sequence (DNA): TGTGCCAGCAGTGCAGACGGGACCGGGGAGCTGTTTTTT. It codes for CASSADGTGELFF. The genes are TRBV25-1 and TRBJ2-2; D remains unclear. With 4 bases removed from V and 5 bases from J, the gap between germline ends came to 8 bases. The CDR3 is 13 amino acids. CDR1 is MGHDK, CDR2 SYGVNS, per germline.

V and J are TRBV6-4 and TRBJ2-1; 8 bases align to TRBD1. This CDR3 comprises 14 residues. Germline trimming cut 5 bases from V and 3 bases from J; bases unmatched to any gene: 3. The germline V gene has CDR1 MRHNA and CDR2 SNTAGT. Here the CDR3 reads CASSPGQDYNEQFF. CDR3 DNA: TGTGCCAGCAGTCCGGGACAGGACTACAATGAGCAGTTCTTC.

The rearrangement joins TRBV5-1 to TRBJ2-7; 8 nucleotides agree with TRBD2. The CDR3 has 17 residues. Trimming took 4 bases from V and 5 from J; bases not matched to a gene: 17. Germline V gene sequence: CDR1 SGHRS, CDR2 YFSETQ. The CDR3 DNA is TGCGCCAGCAGCCGGGGGGGGCTACCGGGAGGGCCCCACGAGCAGTACTTC. Translating gives CASSRGGLPGGPHEQYF. The entire variable domain, with the rest obtained from reference TRBV5-1 and TRBJ2-7, is as follows: KAGVTQTPRYLIKTRGQQVTLSCSPISGHRSVSWYQQTPGQGLQFLFEYFSETQRNKGNFPGRFSGRQFSNSRSEMNVSTLELGDSALYLCASSRGGLPGGPHEQYFGPGTRLTVT.

The chain is built from TRBV5-5 and TRBJ1-4, with a tentative D call TRBD1 (5 bases). Trimming removed 4 bases from V and 6 bases from J, with 10 bases in between. In germline, CDR1 is SGHKS, CDR2 YYEKEE (reference sequence). This CDR3 has 13 residues. CDR3 in DNA: TGTGCCAGCAGCCCGAGGGGAGATGAAAAACTGTTTTTT. Protein sequence: CASSPRGDEKLFF.

This clone was recorded once. The V gene is TRBV6-1, the J gene TRBJ1-5, with 11 bases lining up with TRBD1. The CDR3 covers 14 residues. CDR1 is MNHNS, CDR2 SASEGT, per germline. The V and J ends lost 8 bases and 3 bases, in that order; junction bases with no gene match: 3. The CDR3 region is CASRTGGLNQPQHF. In nucleotides, the CDR3 is TGTGCCAGCCGGACAGGGGGCCTCAATCAGCCCCAGCATTTT.

This clone turned up a few times. This sequence joins TRBV18 and TRBJ2-5; 10 bases agree with TRBD2. Germline lookup yields CDR1 KGHSH and CDR2 LQKENI. The trim removed 0 bases at V and 1 base at J, leaving 5 bases unmatched. The CDR3 runs 17 residues. The CDR3 sequence: CASSPPGRLAGQETQYF. The CDR3 nucleotides are TGTGCCAGCTCACCACCCGGGAGACTAGCGGGCCAAGAGACCCAGTACTTC.